The present TCR beta chain was sequenced within a study of post-analysis software for immune sequencing data. Study-level background: Some patients lacked subtype; others had relapsing-remitting, secondary progressive or progressive-relapsing disease. Overall study results and limits: For normalized Chao1 diversity, multiple sclerosis patients scored significantly lower than controls did. Four or five TRBV segments, TRBV5-6, TRBV5-1 and TRBV20-1 among them, were found more frequent in patients than controls.

Incorporated into the TCR beta cDNA libraries were unique molecular identifiers, which served to reduce PCR and sequencing biases. TCRdb itself ran the PCR reads through MiXCR, one entry per CDR3 protein. The sample lists about 620,000 distinct CDR3 sequences, about 44% occurring once. In regard to this clonotype: The antigen remains undetermined.

CDR3 length: 14 amino acids. Trimming removed 3 bases from V and 5 bases from J, with 11 bases in between. Source material: blood. The source is a girl aged 10 to 17 with multiple sclerosis. The gene calls are TRBV12-3 or TRBV12-4 and TRBJ1-5, with TRBD1 as a possible D gene (5 bases). CDR3 DNA sequence: TGTGCCAGCAGTTTTGAGGGGCTCCATCAGCCCCAGCATTTT. This sequence encodes CASSFEGLHQPQHF.